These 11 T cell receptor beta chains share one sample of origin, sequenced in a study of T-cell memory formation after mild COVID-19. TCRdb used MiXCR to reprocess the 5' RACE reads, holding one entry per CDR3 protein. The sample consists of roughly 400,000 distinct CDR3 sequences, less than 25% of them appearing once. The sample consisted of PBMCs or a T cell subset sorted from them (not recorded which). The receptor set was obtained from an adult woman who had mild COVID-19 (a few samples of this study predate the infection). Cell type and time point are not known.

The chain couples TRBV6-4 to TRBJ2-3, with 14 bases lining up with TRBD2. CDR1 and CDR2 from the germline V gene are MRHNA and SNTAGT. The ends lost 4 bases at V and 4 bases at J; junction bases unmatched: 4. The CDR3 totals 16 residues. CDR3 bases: TGTGCCAGCAGTGCGACTAGCGGGAGGGGATCAGATACGCAGTATTTT. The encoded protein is CASSATSGRGSDTQYF.

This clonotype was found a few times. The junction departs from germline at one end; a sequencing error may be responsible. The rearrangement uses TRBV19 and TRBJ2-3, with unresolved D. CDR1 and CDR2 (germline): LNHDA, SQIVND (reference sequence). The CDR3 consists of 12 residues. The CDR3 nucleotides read TGTGCCAGTAGTCTAGAGCTCGGTACGCAGTATTTT. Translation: CASSLELGTQYF.

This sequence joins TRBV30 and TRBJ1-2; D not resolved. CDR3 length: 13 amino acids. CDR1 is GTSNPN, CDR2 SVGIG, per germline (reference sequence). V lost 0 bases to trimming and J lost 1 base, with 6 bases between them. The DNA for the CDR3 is TGTGCCTGGAGTGTGACCCTTAACTATGGCTACACCTTC. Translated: CAWSVTLNYGYTF.

The CDR3 spells CASSRESTGELFF. The CDR3 region has the DNA TGTGCCAGCAGCCGCGAGAGCACCGGGGAGCTGTTTTTT. The chain has TRBV7-9 and TRBJ2-2; D uncertain. V lost 5 bases, J lost 4 bases, and 8 bases lay in between. The CDR3 totals 13 residues. Germline V gene lookup returns CDR1 SEHNR and CDR2 FQNEAQ (reference sequence).

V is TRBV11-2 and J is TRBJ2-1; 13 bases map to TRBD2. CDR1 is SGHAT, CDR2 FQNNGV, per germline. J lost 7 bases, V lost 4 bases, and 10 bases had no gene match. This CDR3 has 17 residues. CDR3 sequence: CASSSYPGLAGENEQFF. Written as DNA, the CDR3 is TGTGCCAGCAGCTCTTATCCCGGACTAGCGGGAGAGAATGAGCAGTTCTTC.

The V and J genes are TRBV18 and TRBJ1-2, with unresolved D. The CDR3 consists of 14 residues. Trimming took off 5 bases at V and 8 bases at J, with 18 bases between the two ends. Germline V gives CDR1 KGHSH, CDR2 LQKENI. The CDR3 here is CASSSQVPRSGYTF. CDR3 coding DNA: TGTGCCAGCTCAAGTCAGGTTCCGAGGTCGGGCTACACCTTC.

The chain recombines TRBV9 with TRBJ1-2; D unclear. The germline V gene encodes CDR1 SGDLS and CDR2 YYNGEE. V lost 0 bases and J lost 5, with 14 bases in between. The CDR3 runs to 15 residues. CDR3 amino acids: CASSVGAGSGYGYTF. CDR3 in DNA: TGTGCCAGCAGCGTAGGAGCGGGGAGTGGATATGGCTACACCTTC. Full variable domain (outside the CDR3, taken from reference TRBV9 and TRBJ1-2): DSGVTQTPKHLITATGQRVTLRCSPRSGDLSVYWYQQSLDQGLQFLIQYYNGEERAKGNILERFSAQQFPDLHSELNLSSLELGDSALYFCASSVGAGSGYGYTFGSGTRLTVV.

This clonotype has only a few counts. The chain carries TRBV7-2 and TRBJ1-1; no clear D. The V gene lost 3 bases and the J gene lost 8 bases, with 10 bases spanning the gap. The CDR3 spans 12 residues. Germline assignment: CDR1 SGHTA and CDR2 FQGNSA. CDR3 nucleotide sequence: TGTGCCAGCAGCTTGGGAGCGCTGGAAGCTTTCTTT. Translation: CASSLGALEAFF.

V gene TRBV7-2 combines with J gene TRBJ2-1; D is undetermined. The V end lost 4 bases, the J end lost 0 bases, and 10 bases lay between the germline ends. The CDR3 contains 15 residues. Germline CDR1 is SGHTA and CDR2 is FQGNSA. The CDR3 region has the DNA TGTGCCAGCAGCTCCCCTCATAGCTCCTACAATGAGCAGTTCTTC. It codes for CASSSPHSSYNEQFF.

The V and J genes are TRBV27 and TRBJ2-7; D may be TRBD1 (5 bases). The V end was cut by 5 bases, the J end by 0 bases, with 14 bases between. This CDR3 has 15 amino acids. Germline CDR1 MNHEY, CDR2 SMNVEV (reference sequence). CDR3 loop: CASSPRGLSSYEQYF. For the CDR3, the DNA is TGTGCCAGCAGTCCAAGGGGCCTGAGCTCCTACGAGCAGTACTTC.

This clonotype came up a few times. CDR3: CASSPGLAPQYF. CDR3 DNA: TGTGCCAGCAGTCCAGGACTAGCTCCCCAGTACTTC. This chain connects TRBV12-3 or TRBV12-4 to TRBJ2-5; 8 bases match TRBD2. V shed 5 bases, J shed 9 bases, and the junction held 5 bases outside the gene matches. CDR3 length: 12 amino acids.